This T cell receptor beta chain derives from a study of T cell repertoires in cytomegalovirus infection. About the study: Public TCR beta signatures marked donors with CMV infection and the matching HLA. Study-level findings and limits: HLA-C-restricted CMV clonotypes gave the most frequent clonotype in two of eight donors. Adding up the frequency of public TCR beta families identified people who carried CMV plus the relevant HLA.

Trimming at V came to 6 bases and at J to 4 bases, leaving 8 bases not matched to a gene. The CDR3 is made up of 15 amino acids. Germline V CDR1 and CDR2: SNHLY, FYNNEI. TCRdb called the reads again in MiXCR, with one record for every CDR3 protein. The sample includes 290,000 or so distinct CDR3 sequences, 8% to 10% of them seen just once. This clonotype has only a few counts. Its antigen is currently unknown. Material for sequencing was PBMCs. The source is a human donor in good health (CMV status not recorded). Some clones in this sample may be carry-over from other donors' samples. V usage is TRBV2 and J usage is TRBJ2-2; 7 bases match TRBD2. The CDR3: CASRAGTIPTGELFF. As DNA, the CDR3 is TGTGCCAGCAGGGCCGGGACTATCCCCACCGGGGAGCTGTTTTTT.